The clone carrying this TCR beta chain has more than one count but fewer than ten. The target antigen is unknown. The table came from immunoSEQ multiplex PCR; TCRdb's copy has only in-frame clones and leaves some out. This sample has tens of thousands of clones, with 90% to 95% found just once. This sample was included in a study of T cell responses to AZD1222 COVID-19 vaccine. Overall study findings and caveats: Without day 14 samples, only post-peak T cell repertoires were studied.

V lost 5 bases to trimming and J lost 6 bases; unmatched junction nucleotides: 7. The CDR3 loop spans 14 amino acids. Germline CDR1 reads SGHTA; CDR2 reads FQGNSA. The receptor comes from an adult in good health. Source: peripheral blood, taken on day 0 of MenACWY control vaccination. The rearrangement links TRBV7-2 to TRBJ2-7; 10 nucleotides align to TRBD1. The CDR3 coding sequence is TGTGCCAGCAGCCCCGGACAGGGGGGCAGCGAGCAGTACTTC. It specifies CASSPGQGGSEQYF.